This passage covers 12 T cell receptor beta chains from one sample sequenced in a study of T cell responses to AZD1222 COVID-19 vaccine. TCRdb's copy holds only in-frame clones and misses some; the assay was immunoSEQ multiplex PCR. The sample includes around 110,000 clones, roughly nine tenths of them seen just once. Here the sequenced sample was peripheral blood, taken on day 0 of AZD1222 vaccination. These receptors all come from an adult in good health.

The CDR3 loop reads CAWTKRWDQPQHF. CDR3 nucleotide sequence: TGTGCCTGGACGAAGCGTTGGGATCAGCCCCAGCATTTT. The V and J genes are TRBV30 and TRBJ1-5, with unresolved D. The germline CDR1 and CDR2 sequences are GTSNPN and SVGIG (reference sequence). The CDR3 runs 13 residues. V dropped 4 bases and J dropped 5 bases, with 12 bases sitting between them. Full variable domain (missing parts from reference TRBV30 and TRBJ1-5): SQTIHQWPATLVQPVGSPLSLECTVEGTSNPNLYWYRQAAGRGLQLLFYSVGIGQISSEVPQNLSASRPQDRQFILSSKKLLLSDSGFYLCAWTKRWDQPQHFGDGTRLSIL.

The V call is TRBV7-8, the J call TRBJ1-2, with 8 positions matching TRBD1. Per the germline V gene, CDR1 is SGHVS and CDR2 is FQNEAQ. Trimming at V came to 5 bases and at J to 4 bases, leaving 6 bases not matched to a gene. CDR3 length equals 14 residues. The CDR3 reads CASSPPGQVYGYTF. The CDR3 DNA follows: TGTGCCAGCAGCCCGCCGGGACAGGTCTATGGCTACACCTTC.

This clone occurred once. The V and J genes are TRBV7-9 and TRBJ1-2, with TRBD1 identical over 10 bases. V lost 5 bases, J lost 4 bases, and 4 bases stayed unmatched. From germline, CDR1 is SEHNR and CDR2 FQNEAQ (reference sequence). The CDR3 spans 14 residues. The CDR3 sequence is CASSRGTGAYGYTF. The CDR3 coding sequence is TGTGCCAGCAGCCGTGGGACAGGGGCCTATGGCTACACCTTC.

This clone was found once. The chain employs TRBV27 and TRBJ2-7; TRBD2 aligns across 7 bases. There are 13 residues in the CDR3. V lost 8 bases and J lost 5; bases outside the gene matches: 9. Germline CDR1 is MNHEY and CDR2 is SMNVEV (reference sequence). CDR3 region: CASSRGGFNEQYF. DNA of the CDR3: TGTGCCAGCTCACGGGGAGGGTTCAACGAGCAGTACTTC.

This chain uses TRBV24-1 with TRBJ2-1; tentative D call: TRBD1 (6 bases). Germline V lookup: CDR1 KGHDR, CDR2 SFDVKD. This CDR3 region has 17 residues. The V gene lost 3 bases and the J gene lost 0 bases, with 14 bases spanning the gap. The CDR3 sequence is CATSDHRQESSYNEQFF. DNA of the CDR3: TGTGCCACCAGTGATCACCGACAGGAGTCCTCCTACAATGAGCAGTTCTTC.

The V call is TRBV10-3, the J call TRBJ2-7; 12 positions match TRBD2. This CDR3 region has 13 residues. Looked up from germline, CDR1 is ENHRY and CDR2 is SYGVKD. The trim removed 2 bases at V and 7 bases at J, leaving 0 bases unmatched. The CDR3 is CAISEGLAGEQYF. In DNA, the CDR3 is TGTGCCATCAGTGAGGGACTAGCGGGAGAGCAGTACTTC.

The chain has TRBV2 and TRBJ1-1; unclear D gene. The CDR3 contains 13 residues. Germline CDR1 reads SNHLY; CDR2 reads FYNNEI. V shed 7 bases and J shed 2 bases, with 11 bases lying between them. CDR3 in amino acids: CASNGRSNTEAFF. The CDR3 bases are TGTGCCAGCAATGGACGTTCCAACACTGAAGCTTTCTTT.

CDR3 sequence reads: CSVGGARSNQPQHF. CDR3 nucleotides: TGCAGCGTTGGAGGCGCCCGGAGCAATCAGCCCCAGCATTTT. J is TRBJ1-5 and V is TRBV29-1, with unresolved D. Germline V gene lookup returns CDR1 SQVTM and CDR2 ANQGSEA. The V gene lost 4 bases and the J gene lost 1 base, with 11 bases spanning the gap. The CDR3 contains 14 residues.

V usage is TRBV9 and J usage is TRBJ1-1; 7 positions match TRBD1. Germline V lookup: CDR1 SGDLS, CDR2 YYNGEE. The V and J ends lost 3 bases and 4 bases, in that order; junction bases with no gene match: 9. This CDR3 is built from 15 residues. CDR3 protein: CASSAQGGLSTEAFF. Here the CDR3 DNA reads TGTGCCAGCAGCGCTCAGGGGGGACTCAGCACTGAAGCTTTCTTT. Filled out from reference TRBV9 and TRBJ1-1, the complete variable domain reads DSGVTQTPKHLITATGQRVTLRCSPRSGDLSVYWYQQSLDQGLQFLIQYYNGEERAKGNILERFSAQQFPDLHSELNLSSLELGDSALYFCASSAQGGLSTEAFFGQGTRLTVV.

The chain joins TRBV5-4 to TRBJ2-7; weak D call: TRBD2 (6 bases). Per germline, CDR1 SGHNT and CDR2 YYREEE (reference sequence). The V and J ends lost 1 base and 5 bases respectively, with 13 bases between them. The CDR3 is 14 residues long. The CDR3 loop is CASSLRPGVHEQYF. In DNA form, the CDR3 reads TGTGCCAGCAGCTTGCGCCCGGGGGTCCACGAGCAGTACTTC.

The chain joins TRBV5-5 to TRBJ2-1; TRBD1 aligns across 7 bases. The CDR3 is made up of 17 amino acids. J gave up 2 bases and V 4 bases, and 12 bases lay outside the gene matches. The germline V gene has CDR1 SGHKS and CDR2 YYEKEE (reference sequence). The CDR3 spells CASSPVPGQSTYNEQFF. As DNA, the CDR3 is TGTGCCAGCAGCCCCGTACCGGGACAGTCAACCTACAATGAGCAGTTCTTC.

Only one count was recorded for this clone. The gene calls are TRBV5-1 and TRBJ1-3; D not certain. CDR1 is SGHRS, CDR2 YFSETQ, per germline. The CDR3 loop spans 15 amino acids. V was trimmed by 0 bases and J by 4 bases, leaving 11 bases between them. The CDR3 DNA reads TGCGCCAGCAGCTTGGACACGAATTGGGGAAACACCATATATTTT. Its translation is CASSLDTNWGNTIYF.